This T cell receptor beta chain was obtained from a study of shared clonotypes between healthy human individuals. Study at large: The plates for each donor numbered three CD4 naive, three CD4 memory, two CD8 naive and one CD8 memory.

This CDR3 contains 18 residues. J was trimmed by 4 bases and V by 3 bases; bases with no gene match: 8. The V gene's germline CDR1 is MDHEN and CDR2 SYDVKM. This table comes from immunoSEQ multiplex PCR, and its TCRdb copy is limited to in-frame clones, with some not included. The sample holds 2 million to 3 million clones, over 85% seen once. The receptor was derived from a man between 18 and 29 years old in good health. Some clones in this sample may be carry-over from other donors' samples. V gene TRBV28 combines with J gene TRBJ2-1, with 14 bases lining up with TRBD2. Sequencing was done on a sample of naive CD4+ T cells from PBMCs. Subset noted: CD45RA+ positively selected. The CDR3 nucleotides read TGTGCCAGCAGTTTCGTAAGGGGGACTAGCGGGAGTTACAATGAGCAGTTCTTC. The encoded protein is CASSFVRGTSGSYNEQFF.